This is a list of T cell receptor beta chains from one sample in a study of breast tumors, draining lymph nodes, adjacent tissues. TCRdb passed the multiplex PCR reads through MiXCR, listing each CDR3 protein once. The data contain fewer than 200,000 distinct CDR3 sequences, around 33% of them singletons. The sample was axillary lymph node tissue. The receptors were sampled from a female donor with breast cancer. Some clones in this sample may be carry-over from other donors' samples. CDR3s include the opening cysteine and the closing phenylalanine or tryptophan. D genes are given only for firm matches. Size is stated for part of the rows, as once, few or many counts, or as a class when the clone is expanded.

clone_size	v_call	d_call	j_call	cdr3_aa	cdr3_nt
many	TRBV5-1	-	TRBJ2-1	CASSFGLVSYNEQFF	TGCGCCAGCAGCTTCGGACTGGTCTCCTACAATGAGCAGTTCTTC
-	TRBV12-3/TRBV12-4	-	TRBJ2-2	CASSQYPLGGEDGELFF	TGTGCCAGCAGCCAATACCCACTAGGGGGGGAGGACGGGGAGCTGTTTTTT
-	TRBV9	-	TRBJ2-6	CASSVGTSMNTEAF	TGTGCCAGCAGCGTAGGGACAAGCATGAACACTGAAGCTTTC
-	TRBV12-5	-	TRBJ2-2	CASGFPPFEGSKNTGELFF	TGTGCTAGTGGTTTCCCCCCCTTTGAGGGCAGTAAGAACACCGGGGAGCTGTTTTTT
-	TRBV28	TRBD1	TRBJ2-7	CASSSRQGVTYEQYF	TGTGCCAGCAGTTCAAGACAGGGGGTGACCTACGAGCAGTACTTC
few	TRBV7-2	TRBD1	TRBJ1-1	CASSGRRQGLAFF	TGTGCCAGCAGCGGGCGTAGACAGGGGTTAGCTTTCTTT
many	TRBV7-8	-	TRBJ1-5	CASSPKPGHYSNQPQHF	TGTGCCAGCAGCCCGAAACCGGGACATTATAGCAATCAGCCCCAGCATTTT
many	TRBV30	-	TRBJ1-2	CAWHPGHTFSGYTF	TGTGCCTGGCATCCGGGACATACATTCTCTGGCTACACCTTC
many	TRBV7-2	TRBD2	TRBJ2-3	CASSFRGVKDTQYF	TGTGCCAGCAGCTTTCGGGGGGTTAAAGATACGCAGTATTTT
few	TRBV7-6	-	TRBJ1-1	CASPGAFEGNTEAFF	TGTGCCAGCCCCGGAGCATTCGAGGGGAACACTGAAGCTTTCTTT
-	TRBV20-1	-	TRBJ2-2	CSARPLGGVGGEELFF	TGCAGTGCTAGACCCTTGGGCGGGGTGGGGGGTGAGGAGCTGTTTTTT
many	TRBV4-1	TRBD2	TRBJ2-7	CASSQGGLAGVLSSYEQYF	TGCGCCAGCAGCCAAGGGGGACTAGCGGGAGTCTTAAGCTCCTACGAGCAGTACTTC
many	TRBV27	TRBD1	TRBJ2-3	CASSLVTGTDTQYF	TGTGCCAGCAGTTTGGTGACAGGGACAGATACGCAGTATTTT
few	TRBV7-9	-	TRBJ2-5	CASSLGLGGRDQETQYF	TGTGCCAGCAGCTTGGGGCTCGGGGGCCGTGACCAAGAGACCCAGTACTTC
-	TRBV12-3/TRBV12-4	TRBD2	TRBJ2-1	CASSFRAGGPEQFF	TGTGCCAGCAGTTTTAGAGCGGGAGGGCCTGAGCAGTTCTTC
many	TRBV10-3	-	TRBJ2-7	CAISPPRDPYEQYF	TGTGCCATCAGCCCACCACGGGACCCCTACGAGCAGTACTTC
many	TRBV13	TRBD2	TRBJ2-5	CASSLWASGDQETQYF	TGTGCCAGCAGCTTATGGGCTAGCGGGGACCAAGAGACCCAGTACTTC
-	TRBV10-3	TRBD1	TRBJ1-2	CAINPGTGRNYGYTF	TGTGCCATCAACCCCGGGACAGGGCGTAACTATGGCTACACCTTC
many	TRBV20-1	TRBD1	TRBJ1-4	CSANDRAREKLFF	TGCAGTGCAAACGACAGGGCAAGGGAAAAACTGTTTTTT
many	TRBV6-2/TRBV6-3	-	TRBJ2-3	CASSYISEDTQYF	TGTGCCAGCAGCTACATCTCCGAAGATACGCAGTATTTT
-	TRBV7-9	-	TRBJ2-2	CASSPQGGPGNTGELFF	TGTGCCAGCAGTCCTCAGGGGGGCCCTGGGAACACCGGGGAGCTGTTTTTT
many	TRBV20-1	-	TRBJ1-6	CSACQNLGSPLHF	TGCAGTGCATGTCAAAATTTAGGATCACCCCTCCACTTT
-	TRBV29-1	TRBD2	TRBJ2-1	CSVGASGGLNEQFF	TGCAGCGTTGGGGCTAGCGGGGGGTTAAATGAGCAGTTCTTC
-	TRBV5-1	-	TRBJ1-2	CASSLEEQIDGYTF	TGCGCCAGCAGCTTGGAAGAACAGATAGACGGCTACACCTTC
-	TRBV20-1	-	TRBJ1-4	CSAFSGGGEKLFF	TGCAGTGCTTTTAGTGGGGGGGGCGAAAAACTGTTTTTT
-	TRBV10-3	TRBD1	TRBJ1-2	CASSLSTTGSVQGYTF	TGTGCCAGCAGTTTATCAACGACAGGGTCTGTTCAGGGCTACACCTTC
many	TRBV27	-	TRBJ2-5	CASSPLGQGGTQYF	TGTGCCAGCAGCCCCCTGGGGCAGGGAGGGACCCAGTACTTC
-	TRBV18	TRBD1	TRBJ2-7	CASPPQTGDYEQYF	TGTGCCAGCCCACCACAAACAGGGGACTACGAGCAGTACTTC
-	TRBV29-1	TRBD1	TRBJ2-1	CSARPGQGRDERFF	TGCAGCGCCCGCCCGGGACAGGGGAGGGATGAGCGGTTCTTT
-	TRBV27	-	TRBJ1-2	CASSLSRGNYGYTF	TGTGCCAGCAGTTTATCGAGGGGGAACTATGGCTACACCTTC
many	TRBV19	-	TRBJ1-5	CASKSVGNQPQHF	TGTGCCAGTAAGTCGGTTGGTAATCAGCCCCAGCATTTT
many	TRBV11-2	-	TRBJ2-6	CASSPEGASSGANVLTF	TGTGCCAGCAGCCCGGAGGGGGCGAGCTCTGGGGCCAACGTCCTGACTTTC
many	TRBV9	TRBD2	TRBJ2-1	CASSVTSGRANEQFF	TGTGCCAGCAGCGTGACTAGCGGGAGGGCGAATGAGCAGTTCTTC
once	TRBV24-1	-	TRBJ1-3	CATSDPDSGNTTYF	TGTGCCACCAGTGATCCCGACTCTGGAAACACCACATATTTT
-	TRBV7-9	TRBD1	TRBJ1-6	CASSPQGATNSPLHF	TGTGCCAGCAGCCCACAGGGGGCTACCAATTCACCCCTCCACTTT
-	TRBV5-4	-	TRBJ2-3	CASSLAPGTQYF	TGTGCCAGCAGCTTGGCTCCCGGTACGCAGTATTTT
-	TRBV10-3	-	TRBJ2-6	CAISESISSGANVLTF	TGTGCCATCAGTGAGTCGATCAGCTCTGGGGCCAACGTCCTGACTTTC
-	TRBV28	-	TRBJ2-1	CASRLGGLRNEQFF	TGTGCCAGCCGCTTAGGGGGATTACGCAATGAGCAGTTCTTC
many	TRBV6-2/TRBV6-3	-	TRBJ2-7	CASTTQRGGSYEQYF	TGTGCCAGCACCACTCAAAGAGGCGGGTCCTACGAGCAGTACTTC
many	TRBV5-8	-	TRBJ2-6	CASSLVGGSGANVLTF	TGTGCCAGCAGCTTGGTGGGGGGCTCTGGGGCCAACGTCCTGACTTTC
-	TRBV6-4	-	TRBJ2-3	CASSRQESSTDTQYF	TGTGCCAGCAGTAGACAGGAGTCTAGCACAGATACGCAGTATTTT
-	TRBV15	TRBD1	TRBJ1-3	CATMRDRASSGNTIYF	TGTGCCACCATGAGGGACAGGGCCTCCTCTGGAAACACCATATATTTT
many	TRBV12-3/TRBV12-4	TRBD1	TRBJ2-3	CASTPGQGPTDTQYF	TGTGCCAGCACTCCGGGACAGGGCCCCACAGATACGCAGTATTTT
many	TRBV6-5	TRBD1	TRBJ1-4	CASSYEGDREANEKLFF	TGTGCCAGCAGTTACGAAGGGGACAGGGAGGCTAATGAAAAACTGTTTTTT
-	TRBV5-8	TRBD1	TRBJ2-1	CASSLFGTGVYNEQFF	TGTGCCAGCAGCTTGTTTGGGACAGGGGTCTACAATGAGCAGTTCTTC
once	TRBV15	TRBD1	TRBJ2-2	CATSIPQGAWDTGELFF	TGTGCCACCAGCATACCACAGGGGGCCTGGGACACCGGGGAGCTGTTTTTT
many	TRBV28	-	TRBJ2-6	CASSLDSGANVLTF	TGTGCCAGCAGTCTGGACTCTGGGGCCAACGTCCTGACTTTC
many	TRBV19	TRBD2	TRBJ2-3	CASSIDPGGGWTDTQYF	TGTGCCAGTAGTATAGATCCGGGAGGGGGGTGGACAGATACGCAGTATTTT
-	TRBV7-9	TRBD1	TRBJ1-1	CASSVGQENTEAFF	TGTGCCAGCAGCGTGGGACAGGAGAACACTGAAGCTTTCTTT
-	TRBV7-9	-	TRBJ1-6	CASSLGQHNSPLHF	TGTGCCAGTAGCTTGGGGCAACATAATTCACCCCTCCACTTT
-	TRBV2	-	TRBJ2-3	CASSEAPDTQYF	TGTGCCAGCAGTGAAGCCCCAGATACGCAGTATTTT
-	TRBV10-3	TRBD1	TRBJ2-2	CAISERQGELGELFF	TGTGCCATCAGTGAGAGACAGGGGGAGCTCGGGGAGCTGTTTTTT
-	TRBV7-2	TRBD2	TRBJ2-5	CASSLRPAGEETQHF	TGTGCCAGCAGCTTGAGGCCAGCGGGAGAGGAGACCCAGCACTTC
many	TRBV6-2/TRBV6-3	TRBD2	TRBJ2-1	CASSYPSLAGYNEQFF	TGTGCCAGCAGTTACCCCTCCCTAGCGGGCTACAATGAGCAGTTCTTC
many	TRBV9	-	TRBJ2-1	CASSVDGAGRTYNEQFF	TGTGCCAGCAGCGTAGATGGTGCGGGAAGGACCTACAATGAGCAGTTCTTC